This record concerns one T cell receptor beta chain sequence. These data are taken from a study of blood T cell repertoires in COVID-19. Overall study: The study drew acute and convalescent COVID-19 samples from the United States, Italy and Spain.

The CDR3 consists of 15 residues. In germline, CDR1 is SGHTS, CDR2 YDEGEE. V was cut by 4 bases and J by 4 bases, with 16 bases left in between. Original analysis: For nucleated cells, counts were estimated from reference gene primer amplification. Only in-frame clones appear in the TCRdb table, and some are missing; sequencing was by immunoSEQ multiplex PCR. V and J calls and clone size are as listed in that table; D and trimming were resolved from the DNA. The sample shows 70,000 to 100,000 clones, roughly nine tenths of them seen only once. V and J are TRBV5-8 and TRBJ2-3, with D possibly matching TRBD2 (7 bases). Sequencing was done on a sample of peripheral blood. This receptor was taken from a man aged 55-75 years with acute or convalescent COVID-19. CDR3 nucleotides: TGTGCCAGCAGCACCGGGCAGGGGAGGGCAGATACGCAGTATTTT. Amino acids: CASSTGQGRADTQYF.